One and the same sample provided the 17 T cell receptor beta chains below, sequenced in a study of T cells in women clearing cervical HPV infection. Repertoires were generated with immunoSEQ multiplex PCR, while TCRdb's copy carries only in-frame clones and drops some. The table for this sample gives over 15,000 clones. The sample comprised blood buffy coat. These receptors came from a woman between 18 and 70 years old with a cervical HPV16 infection that either progressed to CIN3+ or cleared (not recorded which).

As concerns this clone: With the read ending 3 residues before the CDR3 end, the germline J gene is used to fill in that end. The rearrangement links TRBV20-1 to TRBJ2-2; 9 nucleotides agree with TRBD2. CDR1 DFQATT and CDR2 SNEGSKA come from the germline V gene (reference sequence). V dropped 0 bases and J dropped 6; count of bases not matched to a gene: 5. The CDR3 is 15 residues long. Incomplete CDR3 DNA: TGCAGTGCTAGAGATCCAGCGGGGGGAGCCGGGGAG. Amino acids: CSARDPAGGAGE. The full-length CDR3 reads as CSARDPAGGAGELFF.

For this clone: The DNA ends 3 residues before the CDR3 does, and the rest of the CDR3 is filled in from the germline J gene. The chain combines TRBV6-1 with TRBJ2-2; maybe TRBD2 (5 bases). The length of the CDR3 is 16 residues. Germline lookup yields CDR1 MNHNS and CDR2 SASEGT. V lost 2 bases and J 2 bases, leaving 12 bases between the germline ends. The sequenced CDR3 bases are TGTGCCAGCAGTGAAAGGGCTAGCCCAAACACCGGGGAG. Its translation: CASSERASPNTGE. The complete CDR3 sequence is CASSERASPNTGELFF.

CDR3 region: CASSLETQYF. CDR3 bases read: TGTGCCAGCAGTCTAGAGACC. The chain links TRBV2 to TRBJ2-5; no firm D call. The read finishes 3 residues shy of the CDR3 end, and the germline J gene is used to complete it. Germline V lookup: CDR1 SNHLY, CDR2 FYNNEI. Deletions cut 5 bases from V and 4 bases from J, with 2 bases between. The CDR3 runs to 10 residues.

A remark on this clone: From the germline J gene comes the end of the CDR3, since the read stops 3 residues before it. This chain uses TRBV5-1 with TRBJ1-1, with 8 bases matching TRBD1. V shed 4 bases and J 1 base; nucleotides not matched to a gene: 6. Germline lookup yields CDR1 SGHRS and CDR2 YFSETQ. This CDR3 spans 15 amino acids. CDR3 bases read: TGCGCCAGCAGCACCTTAACAGGGGGGAACACTGAA. It encodes CASSTLTGGNTE. The whole CDR3 is CASSTLTGGNTEAFF. The variable domain in full, with the rest retrieved from reference TRBV5-1 and TRBJ1-1, is KAGVTQTPRYLIKTRGQQVTLSCSPISGHRSVSWYQQTPGQGLQFLFEYFSETQRNKGNFPGRFSGRQFSNSRSEMNVSTLELGDSALYLCASSTLTGGNTEAFFGQGTRLTVV.

Worth noting for this clone: The sequenced fragment ends 3 residues before the CDR3 boundary, so the rest is inferred from the germline J gene. V gene TRBV29-1 combines with J gene TRBJ2-7, with 9 bases that match TRBD1. Unmatched junction bases numbered 4, after V lost 5 bases and J lost 2 bases. Germline-derived CDR1 and CDR2 are SQVTM and ANQGSEA. The CDR3 sequence is 13 residues long. CDR3 region: CSVLDRGAYEQYF. CDR3 bases read: TGCAGCGTTTTGGACAGGGGTGCCTACGAG.

As regards this clone: The read terminates 3 residues before the CDR3 end, so the remaining end is supplied by the germline J gene. The gene calls are TRBV20-1 and TRBJ1-1; the D is unclear. The V gene lost 4 bases and the J gene lost 2 bases, with 8 bases spanning the gap. Looked up from germline, CDR1 is DFQATT and CDR2 is SNEGSKA (reference sequence). The CDR3 has 12 amino acids. CDR3 in amino acids: CSANRVNTEAFF. The covered CDR3 bases are TGCAGTGCTAACCGGGTCAACACTGAA.

As for this clone: The read halts 3 residues ahead of the CDR3 end, with the missing end drawn from the germline J gene. The gene calls are TRBV19 and TRBJ2-1; 12 positions match TRBD2. Germline values: CDR1 LNHDA, CDR2 SQIVND (reference sequence). The CDR3 consists of 16 residues. The junction had 8 bases not matched to a gene; V was cut back by 4 bases and J by 7 bases. CDR3 sequence reads: CASSKPTSGRTNEQFF. Partial CDR3 DNA: TGTGCCAGTAGTAAACCGACTAGCGGGAGAACTAATGAG.

Notes on this clone: The sequence runs out 3 residues before the end of the CDR3; the remainder is reconstructed from the germline J gene. The chain combines TRBV20-1 with TRBJ1-2, with 9 bases lining up with TRBD1. Germline CDR1 reads DFQATT; CDR2 reads SNEGSKA (reference sequence). V gave up 1 base and J gave up 6 bases; unmatched junction bases: 6. The CDR3 is 14 amino acids. The part of the CDR3 DNA that was read is TGCAGTGCTAGAGTTTGGGACAGGGTGGATGGC. Amino acid sequence: CSARVWDRVDG. The entire CDR3 protein reads CSARVWDRVDGYTF.

For this clone: The CDR3 extends 3 residues past the end of the read, so its final part is completed from the germline J gene. The chain recombines TRBV18 with TRBJ2-2, with 7 positions matching TRBD1. There are 16 residues in the CDR3. The germline V gene has CDR1 KGHSH and CDR2 LQKENI. The sequenced CDR3 bases are TGTGCCAGCTCCCCAAACGGACAGGCAACTAATGAAAAG. Its translation is CASSPNGQATNEK. The CDR3 in its entirety is CASSPNGQATNEKLFF.

Worth noting for this clone: The read ends 3 residues before the CDR3 terminus; that terminus is restored from the germline J gene. The chain combines TRBV7-2 with TRBJ1-4; D is undetermined. The CDR3 sequence is 11 residues long. Germline assignment: CDR1 SGHTA and CDR2 FQGNSA. This chain's CDR3 is CASSQFNKLFF. CDR3 DNA, as far as it was read: TGTGCCAGCAGCCAGTTTAACAAA.

Comments on this clone: The read ends 3 residues shy of where the CDR3 ends; the end is completed using the germline J gene. V and J are TRBV14 and TRBJ2-7; 7 bases map to TRBD1. This CDR3 comprises 16 residues. V lost 0 bases to trimming and J lost 1 base; unmatched junction nucleotides: 6. Germline CDR1 SGHDN, CDR2 FVKESK. Incomplete CDR3 DNA: TGTGCCAGCAGCCAAGATAAGGGGGCTCAATCCTACGAG. This gives the protein CASSQDKGAQSYE. Given in full, the CDR3 is CASSQDKGAQSYEQYF.

On this clone itself: The read ends 3 residues before the CDR3 terminus; that terminus is restored from the germline J gene. The chain links TRBV7-2 to TRBJ1-2; no reliable D call. V was clipped by 5 bases and J by 0 bases, with 10 bases between them. The germline gives CDR1 SGHTA, CDR2 FQGNSA. The CDR3 loop spans 14 amino acids. This CDR3 reads CASSPGNTNYGYTF. The covered CDR3 bases are TGTGCCAGCAGCCCGGGGAACACTAACTATGGC.

As to this clone: The sequence runs out 3 residues before the end of the CDR3; the remainder is reconstructed from the germline J gene. This chain joins TRBV12-3 or TRBV12-4 and TRBJ2-3; the D gene is possibly TRBD2 (6 bases). With 7 bases removed from V and 5 bases from J, the gap between germline ends came to 16 bases. The CDR3 has 14 amino acids. The CDR3 is CASKPGLIIDTQYF. The covered CDR3 bases are TGTGCCAGCAAGCCGGGACTCATCATAGATACG.

Remarks on this clone: The DNA ends 3 residues before the CDR3 does, and the rest of the CDR3 is filled in from the germline J gene. The chain employs TRBV20-1 and TRBJ2-7; TRBD2 is a possible D gene (6 bases). The CDR3 covers 16 residues. V was shortened by 6 bases and J by 2 bases, with 23 bases between the two germline ends. Germline V lookup: CDR1 DFQATT, CDR2 SNEGSKA (reference sequence). This CDR3 reads CSASPLAISSAYEQYF. The sequenced part of the CDR3 DNA is TGCAGTGCCAGCCCACTAGCAATATCCAGCGCCTACGAG.

A note on this clone: Coverage ceases 3 residues before the CDR3 finishes, and the germline J gene fills in the end. The J gene is TRBJ2-5, the V gene TRBV9, with a weak D call TRBD2 (6 bases). This CDR3 comprises 14 residues. V dropped 0 bases and J dropped 5 bases, with 11 bases sitting between them. Looked up from germline, CDR1 is SGDLS and CDR2 is YYNGEE. CDR3 bases read: TGTGCCAGCAGCGTAGCGCCTAGCGCGGAGACC. Translating it yields CASSVAPSAET. The entire CDR3 sequence reads CASSVAPSAETQYF.

Regarding this clone: Read data end 3 residues before the CDR3 end; the end is taken from the germline J gene. The chain uses TRBV14 and TRBJ2-1, with D possibly being TRBD1 (5 bases). There are 15 residues in the CDR3. CDR1 is SGHDN, CDR2 FVKESK, per germline. Trimming pared 0 bases from V and 3 bases from J, leaving 9 bases between. CDR3 sequence: CASSQDVQGYNEQFF. Incomplete CDR3 DNA: TGTGCCAGCAGCCAAGATGTGCAGGGCTACAATGAG.

Note on this clone: Coverage ceases 3 residues before the CDR3 finishes, and the germline J gene fills in the end. The chain has TRBV20-1 and TRBJ2-7, with 9 bases lining up with TRBD1. The CDR3 runs to 13 residues. Germline V CDR1 and CDR2: DFQATT, SNEGSKA (reference sequence). The junction had 3 bases not matched to a gene; V was cut back by 3 bases and J by 3 bases. The CDR3 DNA, read in part, is TGCAGTGCTAGTGCGGACAGGGGCTACGAG. Protein sequence: CSASADRGYE. The CDR3, in full, reads CSASADRGYEQYF.